What follows describes a single TCR beta chain. Its antigen is not known. This record comes from a study of a mutant IDH1 vaccine in newly diagnosed glioma. At the level of the study: Beginning 4-6 weeks after radiotherapy alone, or with temozolomide cycles, vaccination took place. Earlier therapy was either radiotherapy, temozolomide, or both, and most got both.

Regarding time point: week 35, safety follow-up. Topical imiquimod accompanied each vaccine dose, which consisted of 300 ug of mutant IDH1 20-mer peptide. The patients were given eight vaccinations, one each in weeks 1, 3, 5, 7, 11, 15, 19 and 23. V was pared by 5 bases and J by 3 bases, with 11 bases between. The CDR3 totals 14 residues. CDR1 and CDR2 (germline): SGHAT, FQNNGV. The repertoire was sequenced with immunoSEQ multiplex PCR; TCRdb's copy has only in-frame clones and lacks some. The data hold about 54,000 clones, with around 84% observed a single time. The receptor comes from a woman aged 18-35 years with glioma. The material was PBMCs, obtained from a glioma patient whose treatment included an IDH1 peptide vaccine. V is TRBV11-2 and J is TRBJ1-3; possible D gene TRBD1, 5 bases. CDR3 nucleotides: TGTGCCAGCAGCCCCCGGGGACTTGGAAACACCATATATTTT. This codes for CASSPRGLGNTIYF.